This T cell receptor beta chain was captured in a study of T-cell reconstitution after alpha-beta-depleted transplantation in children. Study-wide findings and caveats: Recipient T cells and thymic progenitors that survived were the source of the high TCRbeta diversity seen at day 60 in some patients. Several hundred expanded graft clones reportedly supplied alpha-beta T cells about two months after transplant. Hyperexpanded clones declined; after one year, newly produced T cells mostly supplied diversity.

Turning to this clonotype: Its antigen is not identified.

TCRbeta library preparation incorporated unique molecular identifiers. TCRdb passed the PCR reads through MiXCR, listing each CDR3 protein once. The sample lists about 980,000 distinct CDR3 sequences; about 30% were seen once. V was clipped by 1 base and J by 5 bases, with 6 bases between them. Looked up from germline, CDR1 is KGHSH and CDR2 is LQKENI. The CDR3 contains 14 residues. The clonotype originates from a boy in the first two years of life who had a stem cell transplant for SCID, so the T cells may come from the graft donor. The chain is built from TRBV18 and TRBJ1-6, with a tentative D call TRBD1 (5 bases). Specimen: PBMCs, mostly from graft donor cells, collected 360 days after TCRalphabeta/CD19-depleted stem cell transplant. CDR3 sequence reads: CASSPQGHNSPLHF. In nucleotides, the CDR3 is TGTGCCAGCTCACCACAGGGGCATAATTCACCCCTCCACTTT.